This T cell receptor (beta chain) was retrieved from a study of blood T cell repertoires in COVID-19. About the study: Material from acute and convalescent COVID-19 was sourced from the United States, Italy and Spain. PBMCs, B-cell-depleted T cells, or T cells provided the cDNA or gDNA that made up the material.

Assignment of participants to cohorts was predicated upon participant-reported clinical history. Sequencing was performed with immunoSEQ multiplex PCR; in TCRdb, only in-frame clones are kept and a portion is missing. The sample has roughly 430,000 clones, 88% seen once. J was trimmed by 2 bases and V by 5 bases; bases with no gene match: 2. This CDR3 has 15 amino acids. Germline CDR1 is MRHNA and CDR2 is SNTAGT. The sequenced sample consisted of PBMCs or T cells enriched from blood (not recorded which). This chain connects TRBV6-4 to TRBJ2-6; TRBD1 matches at 8 bases. The sequence was obtained from a woman in her thirties or forties with acute COVID-19. CDR3 coding DNA: TGTGCCAGCAGTCCGGACAGGGCTGGGGCCAACGTCCTGACTTTC. Protein: CASSPDRAGANVLTF.